The clone carrying this T cell receptor beta chain was found once. The data derive from a study of blood T cell repertoires in COVID-19. Study in general: Sites across the United States, Italy and Spain contributed samples from acute and convalescent COVID-19. PBMCs, B-cell-depleted T cells, or T cells provided the cDNA or gDNA that made up the material.

This CDR3 is 15 amino acids long. From germline, CDR1 is MNHEY and CDR2 SMNVEV (reference sequence). J gave up 7 bases and V 4 bases, and 4 bases lay outside the gene matches. In the original processing: Nucleated cell number was recorded as an estimate derived from reference gene primer amplification. Sequenced by immunoSEQ multiplex PCR; TCRdb stores in-frame clones only, minus some. V and J calls and clone size come straight from that table; D and trimming were deduced from the DNA. The sample holds about 130,000 clones, approximately 84% seen once. Specimen: peripheral blood. This TCR was sampled from a man aged 55 to 69 with acute or convalescent COVID-19. V gene TRBV27 combines with J gene TRBJ2-2, with 12 positions matching TRBD1. The CDR3 loop is CASSWGQGAGGELFF. DNA of the CDR3: TGTGCCAGCAGTTGGGGACAGGGGGCGGGCGGGGAGCTGTTTTTT.